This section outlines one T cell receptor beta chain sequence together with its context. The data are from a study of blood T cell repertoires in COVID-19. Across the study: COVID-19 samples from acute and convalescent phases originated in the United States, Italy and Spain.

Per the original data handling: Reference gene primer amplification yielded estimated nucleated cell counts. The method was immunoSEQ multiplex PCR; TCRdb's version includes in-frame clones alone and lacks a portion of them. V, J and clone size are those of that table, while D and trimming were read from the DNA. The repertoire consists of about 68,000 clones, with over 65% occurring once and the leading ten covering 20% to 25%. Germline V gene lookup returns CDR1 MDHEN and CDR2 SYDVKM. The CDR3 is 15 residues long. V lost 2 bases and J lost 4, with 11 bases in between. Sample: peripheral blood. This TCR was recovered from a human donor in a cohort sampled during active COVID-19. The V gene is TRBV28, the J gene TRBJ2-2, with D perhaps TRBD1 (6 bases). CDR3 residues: CASSLPRGFTGELFF. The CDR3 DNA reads TGTGCCAGCAGTTTACCTAGGGGGTTCACCGGGGAGCTGTTTTTT.